The following is a T cell receptor (beta chain) sequence with its context. This sample is drawn from a study of blood T cell repertoires in COVID-19. The assay was immunoSEQ multiplex PCR, and TCRdb's table has in-frame clones only and misses some. In the table there are about 120,000 clones, approximately 87% of which are singletons. V lost 6 bases and J 0 bases, leaving 6 bases between the germline ends. CDR3 length equals 14 residues. Per germline, CDR1 SGHTA and CDR2 FQGNSA. The sequence derives from a young man with acute or convalescent COVID-19. The chain recombines TRBV7-2 with TRBJ1-6; the D is unclear. The sample was peripheral blood. CDR3 in amino acids: CASSSSSYNSPLHF. In nucleotides, the CDR3 is TGTGCCAGCAGTTCGAGCTCCTATAATTCACCCCTCCACTTT.